These T cell receptor beta chains were read from a single sample in a study of T cell repertoires in cytomegalovirus infection. Antigens of these TCRs are unknown. TCRdb used MiXCR to reprocess the reads, holding one entry per CDR3 protein. Among about 900,000 distinct CDR3 sequences listed, approximately 33% were seen once. The material sequenced was cultured CD8+ T cells from PBMCs, taken from culture after CMV antigen stimulation. These receptors were collected from a human donor in good health (CMV status not recorded). Some clones in this sample may be carry-over from other donors' samples. CDR3s include the opening cysteine and the closing phenylalanine or tryptophan. The D gene is left open where the match is weak. Clone size is shown for a subset of rows, as once, few, many or a class of expanded clone.

V gene	D gene	J gene	clone size	CDR3 protein	CDR3 DNA
TRBV7-2	-	TRBJ1-3	many	CASSLGLSPVSGNTIYF	TGTGCCAGCAGCTTAGGACTGAGCCCAGTGTCCGGAAACACCATATATTTT
TRBV6-1	-	TRBJ2-2	few	CASSWDTPHTGELFF	TGTGCCAGCAGTTGGGACACCCCGCACACCGGGGAGCTGTTTTTT
TRBV5-4	TRBD1	TRBJ2-3	-	CASSIYRGLSTDTQYF	TGTGCCAGCAGCATCTACAGGGGTCTGAGCACAGATACGCAGTATTTT
TRBV19	-	TRBJ1-2	-	CASSTDSPYGYTF	TGTGCCAGTAGCACCGACTCGCCCTATGGCTACACCTTC
TRBV6-2/TRBV6-3	-	TRBJ1-1	-	CASSYLGLTTEAFF	TGTGCCAGCAGTTACCTAGGGCTAACGACTGAAGCTTTCTTT
TRBV6-6	TRBD1	TRBJ2-5	-	CASSYSTRGRRYQETQYF	TGTGCCAGCAGTTACTCCACGAGGGGGCGGAGGTACCAAGAGACCCAGTACTTC
TRBV7-6	-	TRBJ2-5	-	CASSQRHGVKETQYF	TGTGCCAGCAGCCAAAGACACGGCGTCAAAGAGACCCAGTACTTC
TRBV28	-	TRBJ1-1	many	CASSSAGLDTEAFF	TGTGCCAGCAGTTCCGCGGGGCTTGACACTGAAGCTTTCTTT
TRBV11-2	TRBD1	TRBJ1-4	few	CASSLGPGGTNEKLFF	TGTGCCAGCAGCTTAGGACCAGGGGGAACTAATGAAAAACTGTTTTTT
TRBV6-7	-	TRBJ2-7	-	CASSLTLRSSYEQYF	TGTGCCAGCAGCTTAACACTCAGGAGCTCCTACGAGCAGTACTTC
TRBV12-3/TRBV12-4	-	TRBJ1-5	many	CASSFGGNQPQHF	TGTGCCAGCAGCTTCGGGGGCAATCAGCCCCAGCATTTT
TRBV2	-	TRBJ2-1	-	CASSYPGFGEQFF	TGTGCCAGCAGCTATCCAGGGTTCGGTGAGCAGTTCTTC
TRBV6-6	TRBD2	TRBJ2-5	-	CASSYSWEGPAGETQYF	TGTGCCAGCAGTTACTCTTGGGAGGGACCCGCGGGGGAGACCCAGTACTTC
TRBV3-1	-	TRBJ1-1	once	CASSQSWGLSTEAFF	TGTGCCAGCAGCCAGAGTTGGGGATTGAGCACTGAAGCTTTCTTT
TRBV5-1	TRBD2	TRBJ2-7	-	CASSDPDGGISYEQYF	TGCGCCAGCAGCGACCCGGACGGGGGGATATCCTACGAGCAGTACTTC
TRBV29-1	TRBD2	TRBJ2-2	-	CSVDGLAGERSGELFF	TGCAGCGTTGACGGCCTAGCGGGGGAAAGGTCCGGGGAGCTGTTTTTT
TRBV7-7	-	TRBJ1-1	few	CASSFSYDTEAFF	TGTGCTAGCAGCTTCTCCTATGACACTGAAGCTTTCTTT
TRBV7-6	TRBD2	TRBJ2-5	many	CASSSGLAGAIEGETQYF	TGTGCCAGCAGCTCGGGACTAGCGGGGGCCATCGAGGGGGAGACCCAGTACTTC
TRBV4-1	-	TRBJ1-2	-	CASSQGPNANYGYTF	TGCGCCAGCAGCCAAGGGCCGAATGCTAACTATGGCTACACCTTC
TRBV7-8	TRBD1	TRBJ1-5	many	CASSLRREPGQVFNQPQHF	TGTGCCAGCAGCTTAAGGCGGGAGCCGGGACAGGTTTTTAATCAGCCCCAGCATTTT
TRBV5-4	-	TRBJ1-2	few	CASSLMGDYYGYTF	TGTGCCAGCAGCCTAATGGGAGACTACTATGGCTACACCTTC
TRBV4-1	-	TRBJ1-1	few	CASSQEAQGGTEAFF	TGCGCCAGCAGCCAAGAGGCACAGGGCGGAACTGAAGCTTTCTTT
TRBV12-3/TRBV12-4	TRBD2	TRBJ2-3	-	CASMEERGPIDTQYF	TGTGCCAGCATGGAGGAGCGGGGCCCGATAGATACGCAGTATTTT
TRBV12-3/TRBV12-4	-	TRBJ2-1	-	CASSLGGGGVNEQFF	TGTGCCAGCAGTTTAGGAGGGGGAGGGGTCAATGAGCAGTTCTTC
TRBV12-3/TRBV12-4	-	TRBJ2-1	few	CASSFGSGEQFF	TGTGCCAGCAGTTTTGGAAGTGGTGAGCAGTTCTTC
TRBV7-6	TRBD1	TRBJ2-1	many	CASSLAPFSRDSNNEQFF	TGTGCCAGCAGCTTAGCGCCGTTCTCACGGGACAGCAACAATGAGCAGTTCTTC
TRBV23-1	-	TRBJ1-2	few	CASSQSSATNYGYTF	TGCGCCAGCAGTCAATCTTCGGCCACCAACTATGGCTACACCTTC
TRBV15	TRBD1	TRBJ1-2	few	CATSSKTGSIYGYTF	TGTGCCACCAGCAGCAAGACAGGGTCGATATATGGCTACACCTTC
TRBV11-2	-	TRBJ2-3	many	CASSSLRGGPDTQYF	TGTGCCAGCAGCTCCCTAAGGGGGGGGCCAGATACGCAGTATTTT
TRBV7-2	-	TRBJ2-5	many	CASSFGTYQETQYF	TGTGCCAGCAGCTTCGGGACTTATCAAGAGACCCAGTACTTC
TRBV7-2	-	TRBJ1-2	-	CAGQGDGQHYGYTF	TGTGCCGGACAAGGGGACGGACAACACTATGGCTACACCTTC
TRBV7-2	-	TRBJ1-1	many	CASSRPGVDTEAFF	TGTGCCAGCAGCCGCCCAGGTGTGGACACTGAAGCTTTCTTT